The 27 T cell receptor beta chains reported below all come from one sample, sequenced in a study of cytomegalovirus exposure and HLA in healthy donors. Vbeta (60) and Jbeta (13) primers were used in the PCR. Sequenced by immunoSEQ multiplex PCR; TCRdb stores in-frame clones only, minus some. The sample lists fewer than 200,000 clones; approximately 73% were seen once. Sequenced material: PBMCs. The receptors derive from a man aged 50 to 60 in good health and CMV-seronegative.

The chain couples TRBV4-1 to TRBJ1-1; 10 positions agree with TRBD1. V shed 0 bases and J 3 bases; nucleotides not matched to a gene: 7. CDR1 and CDR2 from the germline V gene are MGHRA and YSYEKL. The CDR3 length is 17 residues. CDR3 loop: CASSQDQGTGVHTEAFF. The CDR3 DNA reads as TGCGCCAGCAGCCAAGATCAGGGGACAGGGGTACACACTGAAGCTTTCTTT.

This clone was seen only once. V usage is TRBV6-1 and J usage is TRBJ1-1; 8 nucleotides agree with TRBD1. Germline values: CDR1 MNHNS, CDR2 SASEGT. This CDR3 contains 14 residues. With 7 bases clipped from V and 0 bases from J, the junction kept 4 bases outside the gene matches. CDR3 sequence (DNA): TGTGCCAGCAACCGCAGGGGGCTGAACACTGAAGCTTTCTTT. Translating gives CASNRRGLNTEAFF.

This clone was detected once. This chain connects TRBV21-1 to TRBJ2-5; TRBD1 is the table's D call, not checked against the DNA. TRBV21-1 is listed as a pseudogene. CDR3 size: 15 residues. CDR3 DNA: TGTGCCAGCATACCTTGCAGGGGGCGCTGGGAGACCCAGTACTTC. Translation: CASIPCRGRWETQYF.

J is TRBJ2-3 and V is TRBV7-2, with 7 bases matching TRBD1. Trimming took 4 bases from V and 6 from J; bases not matched to a gene: 10. This CDR3 region has 15 residues. CDR1 and CDR2 (germline): SGHTA, FQGNSA. The DNA of the CDR3 is TGTGCCAGCAGCTCAAGACAGGGTTGGAGGGATACGCAGTATTTT. The encoded protein is CASSSRQGWRDTQYF.

As concerns this clone: Distinct nucleotide sequences in the sample also encode this CDR3. The rearrangement joins TRBV13 to TRBJ2-3, with TRBD2 as a possible D gene (5 bases). Deletions cut 3 bases from V and 9 bases from J, with 13 bases between. From germline, CDR1 is PRHDT and CDR2 FYEKMQ (reference sequence). The CDR3 totals 13 residues. CDR3 in DNA: TGTGCCAGCAGCTTTCAACCTAGCCCCACGCAGTATTTT. Translating it yields CASSFQPSPTQYF.

This chain joins TRBV7-8 and TRBJ1-1, with 10 bases identical to TRBD1. V dropped 5 bases and J dropped 0; count of bases not matched to a gene: 9. The CDR3 runs 17 residues. From germline, CDR1 is SGHVS and CDR2 FQNEAQ. This chain's CDR3 is CASSLGQGPRMNTEAFF. As DNA, the CDR3 is TGTGCCAGCAGCCTGGGACAGGGGCCCCGCATGAACACTGAAGCTTTCTTT.

V and J are TRBV6-5 and TRBJ2-3, with TRBD1 matching 7 bases. J lost 1 base, V lost 8 bases, and 9 bases had no gene match. The CDR3 covers 15 residues. Germline CDR1 MNHEY, CDR2 SVGAGI. CDR3 in amino acids: CASSLGGHGTDTQYF. In DNA form, the CDR3 reads TGTGCCAGCTCCTTAGGGGGCCACGGCACAGATACGCAGTATTTT.

Worth noting for this clone: Other DNA sequences in this specimen translate into the identical CDR3. V is TRBV6-5 and J is TRBJ1-2, with 11 bases lining up with TRBD1. This CDR3 is 16 amino acids long. The germline V gene encodes CDR1 MNHEY and CDR2 SVGAGI. Trimming cost V 0 bases and J 4 bases; bases outside gene matches: 4. CDR3 amino acids: CASSYSRTGGGYGYTF. For the CDR3, the DNA is TGTGCCAGCAGTTACTCCCGGACAGGGGGCGGCTATGGCTACACCTTC.

This clone is a singleton in its sample. CDR3 protein: CASSLPGTGRNEQFF. Here the CDR3 DNA reads TGCGCCAGCAGCTTACCCGGGACAGGGCGTAATGAGCAGTTCTTC. This chain links TRBV5-1 with TRBJ2-1; 9 bases align to TRBD1. Per germline, CDR1 SGHRS and CDR2 YFSETQ. The junction had 7 bases not matched to a gene; V was cut back by 2 bases and J by 7 bases. The CDR3 is made up of 15 amino acids.

The chain employs TRBV7-2 and TRBJ1-6; no clear D gene. The CDR3 length is 15 residues. The V gene lost 2 bases and the J gene lost 7 bases, with 12 bases spanning the gap. CDR1 is SGHTA, CDR2 FQGNSA, per germline. The CDR3 reads CASSLIQAINSPLHF. CDR3 DNA: TGTGCCAGCAGCTTAATCCAGGCAATAAATTCACCCCTCCACTTT.

The chain links TRBV19 to TRBJ2-3, with unresolved D. Germline V CDR1 and CDR2: LNHDA, SQIVND (reference sequence). The CDR3 is 15 amino acids. Trimming stripped 5 bases from V and 3 bases from J, with 15 bases between. The DNA for the CDR3 is TGTGCCAGTAGTGTTAACCCCACCGGGACAGATACGCAGTATTTT. Residues: CASSVNPTGTDTQYF.

The chain couples TRBV9 to TRBJ1-2; 7 bases are a match to TRBD1. This CDR3 spans 13 amino acids. CDR1 is SGDLS, CDR2 YYNGEE, per germline. J was trimmed by 2 bases and V by 5 bases; bases with no gene match: 3. The DNA for the CDR3 is TGTGCCAGCAGTACAGGGGTAAACTATGGCTACACCTTC. Translating gives CASSTGVNYGYTF.

This clone turned up a few times. The chain recombines TRBV6-1 with TRBJ2-7, with a weak D call TRBD1 (7 bases). The CDR3 has 14 amino acids. V lost 4 bases to trimming and J lost 4 bases, with 14 bases between them. Germline lookup yields CDR1 MNHNS and CDR2 SASEGT. This CDR3 reads CASSARGVGYEQYF. The CDR3 DNA sequence: TGTGCCAGCAGTGCCAGGGGGGTCGGGTACGAGCAGTACTTC.

The rearrangement joins TRBV28 to TRBJ1-5; tentatively, D is TRBD1 (5 bases). Per germline, CDR1 MDHEN and CDR2 SYDVKM. This CDR3 has 15 residues. Between the trimmed V and J ends, which lost 3 bases and 7 bases, there was a span of 16 bases. CDR3 in amino acids: CASSFPGGGGQPQHF. CDR3 in DNA: TGTGCCAGCAGTTTCCCTGGGGGGGGAGGACAGCCCCAGCATTTT.

This clone was found once. The chain carries TRBV11-3 and TRBJ1-2, with 11 bases that match TRBD1. The V gene's germline CDR1 is SGHNT and CDR2 YENEEA. The CDR3 has 17 residues. Unmatched junction bases numbered 11, after V lost 2 bases and J lost 6 bases. This CDR3 is CASSLILGQGVCDGYTF. The CDR3 DNA sequence: TGTGCCAGCAGCTTAATTTTGGGACAGGGGGTATGCGATGGCTACACCTTC. Supplemented by reference TRBV11-3 and TRBJ1-2, the full variable domain reads EAGVVQSPRYKIIEKKQPVAFWCNPISGHNTLYWYLQNLGQGPELLIRYENEEAVDDSQLPKDRFSAERLKGVDSTLKIQPAELGDSAVYLCASSLILGQGVCDGYTFGSGTRLTVV.

This sequence joins TRBV7-9 and TRBJ1-3, with D possibly matching TRBD1 (6 bases). Deletions cut 5 bases from V and 4 bases from J, with 12 bases between. Per germline, CDR1 SEHNR and CDR2 FQNEAQ (reference sequence). The CDR3 contains 14 residues. The CDR3 DNA sequence: TGTGCCAGCAGCCCGGGCCAGGGGGGAAACACCATATATTTT. Its protein is CASSPGQGGNTIYF.

The rearrangement joins TRBV7-2 to TRBJ2-5, with 9 bases matching TRBD1. Unmatched junction bases numbered 6, after V lost 3 bases and J lost 4 bases. There are 15 residues in the CDR3. Germline lookup yields CDR1 SGHTA and CDR2 FQGNSA. CDR3 sequence: CASSFGPGQGETQYF. DNA for the CDR3: TGTGCCAGCAGCTTCGGTCCGGGACAGGGAGAGACCCAGTACTTC.

In its sample, this clone was seen a few times. V and J are TRBV11-3 and TRBJ2-7; tentative D call: TRBD1 (5 bases). Germline V gene sequence: CDR1 SGHNT, CDR2 YENEEA. Trimming cost V 0 bases and J 2 bases, with 14 bases left between them. The CDR3 spans 16 residues. The CDR3 is CASSLEKGPGPYEQYF. In nucleotides, the CDR3 is TGTGCCAGCAGCTTAGAGAAGGGGCCCGGCCCCTACGAGCAGTACTTC.

The J gene is TRBJ1-6, the V gene TRBV28; tentatively, D is TRBD1 (5 bases). The V end was cut by 5 bases, the J end by 19 bases, with 18 bases between. The CDR3 consists of 12 residues. Germline V gene lookup returns CDR1 MDHEN and CDR2 SYDVKM. The CDR3 protein is CASSTPQGAGHF. The CDR3 nucleotides are TGTGCCAGCAGTACCCCACAAGGGGCAGGACACTTT.

The chain is built from TRBV7-9 and TRBJ2-5, with 9 nucleotides matching TRBD2. The CDR3 runs 17 residues. Germline V gene sequence: CDR1 SEHNR, CDR2 FQNEAQ (reference sequence). V gave up 3 bases and J gave up 0 bases; unmatched junction bases: 8. The CDR3 nucleotides are TGTGCCAGCAGCTTTCTCGTAGCGGGGGTTTACCAAGAGACCCAGTACTTC. Translation: CASSFLVAGVYQETQYF.

The table lists this clone with a few counts. This chain uses TRBV5-1 with TRBJ2-7; weak D call: TRBD2 (6 bases). CDR3 length: 15 residues. Trimming cost V 0 bases and J 4 bases, with 14 bases left between them. Germline V gives CDR1 SGHRS, CDR2 YFSETQ. The CDR3 reads CASSLVEGRRYEQYF. The CDR3 DNA reads as TGCGCCAGCAGCTTGGTGGAGGGAAGAAGGTACGAGCAGTACTTC.

This chain uses TRBV9 with TRBJ1-2, with a weak D call TRBD1 (5 bases). The length of the CDR3 is 16 residues. The V end was cut by 0 bases, the J end by 1 base, with 13 bases between. Germline V gene sequence: CDR1 SGDLS, CDR2 YYNGEE. The CDR3 DNA reads TGTGCCAGCAGCGTAGTCGGGCAGGGTAGTAACTATGGCTACACCTTC. Translated, it gives CASSVVGQGSNYGYTF.

The genes are TRBV20-1 and TRBJ1-2; TRBD1 might be the D (5 bases). The V end lost 5 bases, the J end lost 5 bases, and 9 bases lay between the germline ends. The germline V gene encodes CDR1 DFQATT and CDR2 SNEGSKA (reference sequence). The CDR3 is made up of 11 amino acids. DNA for the CDR3: TGCAGTGCTGCAGGGTTATATGGCTACACCTTC. Translation: CSAAGLYGYTF.

This clone came up a few times. The rearrangement links TRBV5-1 to TRBJ1-2, with 10 bases fitting TRBD1. Per germline, CDR1 SGHRS and CDR2 YFSETQ. The length of the CDR3 is 15 residues. V was pared by 4 bases and J by 1 base, with 4 bases of the junction left unmatched. CDR3 nucleotides: TGCGCCAGCAGCCGGACAGGGGGAGGTAACTATGGCTACACCTTC. It translates to CASSRTGGGNYGYTF.

This clone has a handful of counts. V and J are TRBV28 and TRBJ1-5; 9 bases line up with TRBD1. The V segment lost 6 bases and the J segment 4 bases; nucleotides outside the gene matches: 7. This CDR3 region has 15 residues. Germline V CDR1 and CDR2: MDHEN, SYDVKM. The CDR3 coding sequence is TGTGCCAGCAGCCCGGACAGGGGACCGAATCAGCCCCAGCATTTT. Translation gives CASSPDRGPNQPQHF.

This chain uses TRBV5-1 with TRBJ2-5, with 7 bases fitting TRBD1. The J call may be incorrect, as the DNA end agrees better with TRBJ2-7. CDR3 length: 18 amino acids. Germline V CDR1 and CDR2: SGHRS, YFSETQ. The CDR3: CASSLENLGAGGSYEQYF. CDR3 nucleotide sequence: TGCGCCAGCAGCTTGGAGAACTTAGGGGCAGGGGGCTCCTACGAGCAGTACTTC.

This sequence joins TRBV6-1 and TRBJ1-1; D is undetermined. This CDR3 comprises 13 residues. CDR1 and CDR2 (germline): MNHNS, SASEGT. V was shortened by 4 bases and J by 1 base, with 7 bases between the two germline ends. The CDR3: CASSGTENTEAFF. The CDR3 DNA reads as TGTGCCAGCAGTGGGACTGAGAACACTGAAGCTTTCTTT.